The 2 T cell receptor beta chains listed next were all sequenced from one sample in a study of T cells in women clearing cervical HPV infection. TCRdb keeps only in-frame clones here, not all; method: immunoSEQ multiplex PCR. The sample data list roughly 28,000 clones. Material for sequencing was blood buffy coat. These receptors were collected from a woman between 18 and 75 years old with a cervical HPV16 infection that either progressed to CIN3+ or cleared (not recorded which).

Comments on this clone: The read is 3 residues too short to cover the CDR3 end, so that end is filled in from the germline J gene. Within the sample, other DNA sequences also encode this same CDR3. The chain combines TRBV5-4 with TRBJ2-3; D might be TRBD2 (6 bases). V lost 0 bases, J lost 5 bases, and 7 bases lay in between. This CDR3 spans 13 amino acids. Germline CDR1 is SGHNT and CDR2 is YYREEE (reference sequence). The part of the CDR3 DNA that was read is TGTGCCAGCAGCTTGGTGGGGGGAGATACG. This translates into CASSLVGGDT. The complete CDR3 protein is CASSLVGGDTQYF.

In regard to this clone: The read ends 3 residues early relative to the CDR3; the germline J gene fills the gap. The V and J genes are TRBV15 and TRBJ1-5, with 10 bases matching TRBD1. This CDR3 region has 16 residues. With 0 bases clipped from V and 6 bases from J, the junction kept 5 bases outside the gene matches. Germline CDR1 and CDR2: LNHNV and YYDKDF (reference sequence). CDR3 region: CATSRERQGAIQPQHF. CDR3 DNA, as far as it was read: TGTGCCACCAGCAGAGAACGACAGGGGGCTATTCAGCCC.